This is a list of T cell receptor beta chains from one sample in a study of blood T cell repertoires in COVID-19. Sequencing was performed with immunoSEQ multiplex PCR; in TCRdb, only in-frame clones are kept and a portion is missing. The data show fewer than 200,000 clones, around four fifths seen once. The source material was peripheral blood. These receptor sequences come from a woman between 70 and 85 years old who had recovered from COVID-19. The CDR3 runs from the conserved cysteine through the conserved F or W. The D gene is left open where the match is weak. Rows give clone size only sometimes, using once, few, many, or a class for an expanded clone.

TRBJ1-2	TRBD1	-	TRBV10-3	TGTGCCGCCCGGGACAGGGGGCCAAGTCCCTATGGCTACACCTTC	CAARDRGPSPYGYTF
TRBJ2-1	TRBD1	-	TRBV5-1	TGCGCCAGCAGCTTTACGGGACAGGGGGTTACCAATGAGCAGTTCTTC	CASSFTGQGVTNEQFF
TRBJ1-2	-	-	TRBV21-1	TGTGCCAGCAGCCCCCGCCTGACAGGGGGCAACTATGGCTACACCTTC	CASSPRLTGGNYGYTF
TRBJ2-7	TRBD2	-	TRBV11-3	TGTGCCAGCAGCCGAAATAGCGGGGGTGAGCAGTACTTC	CASSRNSGGEQYF
TRBJ2-6	TRBD1	-	TRBV6-1	TGTGCCAGCAGTGAACCTGAGGGTTACGGGACAGGGGGCTCTGGGGCCAACGTCCTGACTTTC	CASSEPEGYGTGGSGANVLTF
TRBJ2-7	TRBD1	once	TRBV4-1	TGCGCCAGCAGCCTTGGTAACAGGGGTGTACCCTACGAGCAGTACTTC	CASSLGNRGVPYEQYF
TRBJ2-5	TRBD1	-	TRBV3-1/TRBV3-2	TGTGCCAGCAGCCTCGACAGGGGGGGAGAGACCCAGTACTTC	CASSLDRGGETQYF
TRBJ2-5	-	-	TRBV19	TGTGCCAGTAGTAGGGGGGAGCAAGAGACCCAGTACTTC	CASSRGEQETQYF
TRBJ1-4	TRBD1	-	TRBV6-6	TGTGCCAGCACTCCGACCCGGGACAGGGATGAAAAACTGTTTTTT	CASTPTRDRDEKLFF
TRBJ2-7	TRBD1	-	TRBV18	TGTGCCAGCTCACCGGACAGGGCGGTCTACGAGCAGTACTTC	CASSPDRAVYEQYF
TRBJ1-4	-	few	TRBV12-3/TRBV12-4	TGTGCCAGCCTCAAGTGGACGGAGGGAAAACTGTTTTTT	CASLKWTEGKLFF
TRBJ1-2	TRBD1	-	TRBV6-5	TGTGCCAGCCTGGACAGGAACAGCTATGGCTACACCTTC	CASLDRNSYGYTF
TRBJ1-5	-	-	TRBV5-1	TGCGCCAGCAGCCCTAACCGGGATCAGCCCCAGCATTTT	CASSPNRDQPQHF
TRBJ2-1	TRBD2	few	TRBV28	TGTGCCAGCAGTTCTAGCGGCTCCTACAATGAGCAGTTCTTC	CASSSSGSYNEQFF
TRBJ1-4	-	-	TRBV27	TGTGCCAGCAGTTGGGCGGGGGGCTACTATGAAAAACTGTTTTTT	CASSWAGGYYEKLFF
TRBJ2-5	-	-	TRBV18	TGTGCCAGCGCCCCTAGCGTCAGCCAAGAGACCCAGTACTTC	CASAPSVSQETQYF
TRBJ2-7	TRBD2	-	TRBV27	TGTGCCAGCAGGCCGGGGGGGGGCCAACCGTACGAGCAGTACTTC	CASRPGGGQPYEQYF
TRBJ2-7	-	-	TRBV28	TGTGCCAGCAACCGCGCGGGGAGCTCCTACGAGCAGTACTTC	CASNRAGSSYEQYF
TRBJ2-7	TRBD1	-	TRBV6-6	TGTGCCAGCAGTCCCCTCCCCGGGACAGATGGCTACGAGCAGTACTTC	CASSPLPGTDGYEQYF
TRBJ2-3	TRBD2	-	TRBV10-1	TGCGCCAGCAGTGCCCGCCGGACTAGCGGGCCCCTATCGCAGTATTTT	CASSARRTSGPLSQYF
TRBJ2-7	-	-	TRBV5-1	TGCGCCAGCAGCCCGCAGGGGCGCGGGGCGGGAGTGAATCTGGTCGGCTCCTACGAGCAGTACTTC	CASSPQGRGAGVNLVGSYEQYF
TRBJ1-1	TRBD1	-	TRBV4-1	TGCGCCAGCAGCCAAGGGGACAGGGAATATGCTTTCTTT	CASSQGDREYAFF
TRBJ2-4	-	many	TRBV7-2	TGTGCCAGCAGCCGCTGGAGGGGAAACATTCAGTACTTC	CASSRWRGNIQYF
TRBJ2-3	-	-	TRBV6-2/TRBV6-3	TGTGCCAGCAGTTACTCGCGTAGCAGCCCCACAGATACGCAGTATTTT	CASSYSRSSPTDTQYF
TRBJ2-5	TRBD2	-	TRBV7-2	TGTGCCAGCAGCTTAGAAGGTCCTAGCGGAGTTGTGGAGACCCAGTACTTC	CASSLEGPSGVVETQYF
TRBJ2-1	-	-	TRBV19	TGTGCCAGTACCCCGGGGGGCACTACCTATGAGCAGTTCTTC	CASTPGGTTYEQFF
TRBJ2-1	TRBD2	-	TRBV5-1	TGCGCCAGCAGCCCCGCGGGGGGGAGCTCCTACAATGAGCAGTTCTTC	CASSPAGGSSYNEQFF
TRBJ1-4	-	-	TRBV5-1	TGCGCCAGCAGCAGCGGACAGAATGAAAAACTGTTTTTT	CASSSGQNEKLFF
TRBJ1-1	-	few	TRBV15	TGTGCCACCAGCGGTCAGGGAAACCGGCTCACTGAAGCTTTCTTT	CATSGQGNRLTEAFF
TRBJ1-1	TRBD1	few	TRBV5-1	TGCGCCAGCAGCTCCGGGACAGGCGAGACTGAAGCTTTCTTT	CASSSGTGETEAFF
TRBJ1-1	-	-	TRBV6-1	TGTGCCAGCAGTGAATGGGGGGTTTTCACTGAAGCTTTCTTT	CASSEWGVFTEAFF
TRBJ1-3	-	-	TRBV14	TGTGCCAGCAGCCCCAGGGGAAAGGCGGAAAACACCATATATTTT	CASSPRGKAENTIYF
TRBJ1-1	-	-	TRBV6-6	TGTGCCAGCAGTTACCCACCCCCGCGTGAAGCTTTCTTT	CASSYPPPREAFF
TRBJ2-7	-	-	TRBV7-3	TGTGCCAGCAGCCTTGGTCGGGTGAACGAGCAGTACTTC	CASSLGRVNEQYF
TRBJ1-1	-	-	TRBV24-1	TGTGCCACCAGTGACTCTCCGGGACATAAGGCTGAAGCTTTCTTT	CATSDSPGHKAEAFF
TRBJ2-7	TRBD1	-	TRBV2	TGTGCCAGCAAGGACGGATGGGACAGGGGGTACGAGCAGTACTTC	CASKDGWDRGYEQYF
TRBJ2-3	-	-	TRBV5-1	TGCGCCAGCAGCTTCGGGACATCGGGCACAGATACGCAGTATTTT	CASSFGTSGTDTQYF
TRBJ2-1	-	-	TRBV19	TGTGCCAGTAGTATATCCCTATACAGTCCCTCCTACAATGAGCAGTTCTTC	CASSISLYSPSYNEQFF
TRBJ1-5	-	-	TRBV30	TGTGCCTGGAGTGTAGCCCCCCAGCCCCAGCATTTT	CAWSVAPQPQHF
TRBJ2-2	-	-	TRBV19	TGTGCCAGTATCCGGGGGGCCTGGACCGGGGAGCTGTTTTTT	CASIRGAWTGELFF